This T cell receptor (beta chain) was observed in a study of monozygotic twins with inflammatory bowel disease. Study results and limitations: The study found lower TCRbeta diversity (inverse Simpson) in IBD patients than in healthy co-twins.

Comment on this clonotype: The antigen is unknown.

cDNA synthesis was performed in eight separate reactions for each sample. Template switching incorporated UMIs with a 6-nucleotide sample barcode. Each CDR3 protein gets one entry in TCRdb, which reprocessed the 5' RACE reads and gives no DNA. The sample is made up of approximately 330,000 distinct CDR3 sequences, and the top ten hold approximately 2% of it. Staff drew a roughly 2.5 ml blood sample from each donor. Sequencing was carried out using blood. This clonotype was sampled from a human donor with ulcerative colitis or Crohn's disease, or a healthy co-twin of an affected twin (not recorded which).

This CDR3 is CASSPDSGDLVTEAFF. The V and J genes are TRBV18 and TRBJ1-1; TCRdb reports TRBD1, a call that lacks DNA to check it against. The CDR3 length is 16 residues. From germline, CDR1 is KGHSH and CDR2 LQKENI.